Shown below are 9 T cell receptor beta chains from a single sample sequenced in a study of blood T cells in healthy people across ages (dated by TCRdb to 2013 to 2016). The library was prepared using 5' RACE. Sequenced using an Illumina HiSeq 2500. A second PCR of 7 to 11 cycles was performed with a sample-barcoded 5' primer and a J-beta primer mix. In TCRdb, the public reads were trimmed at Q25 with fastp and aligned with MiXCR, with productive beta chains retained. Every distinct CDR3 protein forms one entry, paired with its most common genes and DNA. A total of approximately 580,000 distinct CDR3 sequences appear in this sample, less than 25% of them only once. The ten largest clonotypes hold 8.5% to 9.5% of the sample. The sample was also linked to a second study, of T cells of mothers and their children.

The sequencing sample was made of blood. The receptors were sampled from a boy aged 10-17 years in good health.

This clonotype was found a few times. The chain couples TRBV10-3 to TRBJ2-1; TRBD1 aligns across 8 bases. Unmatched junction bases numbered 2, after V lost 8 bases and J lost 2 bases. The germline V gene has CDR1 ENHRY and CDR2 SYGVKD. This CDR3 spans 13 amino acids. CDR3 nucleotides: TGTGCCATCCAGGACAGGGCCTACAATGAGCAGTTCTTC. It is translated as CAIQDRAYNEQFF.

The genes are TRBV10-3 and TRBJ2-3; no clear D gene. The germline V and J ends were trimmed by 2 bases and 2 bases, with 8 bases remaining between them. CDR3 length: 14 residues. Germline V lookup: CDR1 ENHRY, CDR2 SYGVKD. The CDR3 sequence: CAISEARFTDTQYF. The CDR3 nucleotides are TGTGCCATCAGTGAGGCACGCTTCACAGATACGCAGTATTTT.

This clonotype was counted a few times. The genes are TRBV7-9 and TRBJ2-4, with D unresolved. Per germline, CDR1 SEHNR and CDR2 FQNEAQ (reference sequence). Trimming cost V 2 bases and J 0 bases, with 8 bases left between them. The CDR3 is made up of 15 amino acids. Here the CDR3 reads CASSLTEIAKNIQYF. CDR3 DNA sequence: TGTGCCAGCAGCTTAACAGAGATAGCCAAAAACATTCAGTACTTC. Supplemented by reference TRBV7-9 and TRBJ2-4, the full variable domain reads DTGVSQNPRHKITKRGQNVTFRCDPISEHNRLYWYRQTLGQGPEFLTYFQNEAQLEKSRLLSDRFSAERPKGSFSTLEIQRTEQGDSAMYLCASSLTEIAKNIQYFGAGTRLSVL.

This clonotype appeared a few times. The V gene is TRBV10-3, the J gene TRBJ2-5; 7 bases align to TRBD2. V shed 8 bases, J shed 4 bases, and the junction held 13 bases outside the gene matches. The CDR3 extends over 15 amino acids. CDR1 and CDR2 from the germline V gene are ENHRY and SYGVKD. CDR3 in DNA: TGTGCCATCTCTTATGGCGGGAGAATGAGAGAGACCCAGTACTTC. It specifies CAISYGGRMRETQYF.

This clonotype was counted between two and nine times. J is TRBJ2-5 and V is TRBV6-2 or TRBV6-3; maybe TRBD2 (5 bases). The CDR3 runs to 16 residues. The V gene lost 0 bases and the J gene lost 9 bases, with 20 bases spanning the gap. From germline, CDR1 is MNHEY and CDR2 SVGEGT. The CDR3 sequence is CASSYSKEALFGAQYF. The CDR3 DNA reads as TGTGCCAGCAGTTACTCGAAGGAAGCGCTGTTCGGGGCCCAGTACTTC.

This chain uses TRBV7-2 with TRBJ2-3, with D tentatively TRBD2 (5 bases). This CDR3 has 16 residues. Trimming left V 2 bases short and J 9 bases short, with 21 bases between. CDR1 is SGHTA, CDR2 FQGNSA, per germline. CDR3: CASSLSSGFEGGTQYF. Here the CDR3 DNA reads TGTGCCAGCAGCTTATCCTCGGGTTTCGAGGGCGGGACGCAGTATTTT.

Worth noting for this clonotype: One end of the junction does not line up with germline, which may come from a read error. The chain combines TRBV7-7 with TRBJ2-5; 10 nucleotides align to TRBD2. The length of the CDR3 is 16 residues. Per the germline V gene, CDR1 is SSHAT and CDR2 is FNYEAQ (reference sequence). The CDR3 spells CASSLTPSGGQETQYF. The CDR3 DNA reads TGTGCTAGCAGCTTAACGCCTAGCGGGGGCCAAGAGACCCAGTACTTC.

The chain employs TRBV29-1 and TRBJ1-2; D ambiguous. The CDR3 contains 13 residues. Trimming took 2 bases from V and 0 from J, leaving 7 bases between them. From germline, CDR1 is SQVTM and CDR2 ANQGSEA. In nucleotides, the CDR3 is TGCAGCGTTGAATACCCAGCTAACTATGGCTACACCTTC. Encoded protein: CSVEYPANYGYTF.

This rearrangement joins TRBV11-2 to TRBJ2-3, with D possibly TRBD2 on 6 matching bases. The germline V gene encodes CDR1 SGHAT and CDR2 FQNNGV. V dropped 2 bases and J dropped 1 base, with 7 bases sitting between them. The CDR3 is 14 amino acids. CDR3 coding DNA: TGTGCCAGCAGCTTATGGGGGGGCACAGATACGCAGTATTTT. Encoded protein: CASSLWGGTDTQYF.